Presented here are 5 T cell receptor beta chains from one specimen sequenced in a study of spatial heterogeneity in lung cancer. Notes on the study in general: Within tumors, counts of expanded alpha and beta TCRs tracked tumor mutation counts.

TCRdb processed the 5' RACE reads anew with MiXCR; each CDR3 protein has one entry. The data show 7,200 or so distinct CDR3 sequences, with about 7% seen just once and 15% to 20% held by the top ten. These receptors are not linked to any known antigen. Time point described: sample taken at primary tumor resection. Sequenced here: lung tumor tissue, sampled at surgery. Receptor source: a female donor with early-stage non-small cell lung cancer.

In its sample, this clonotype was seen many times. CDR3: CASSLWGEKLFF. CDR3 DNA sequence: TGTGCCAGCAGCTTATGGGGGGAAAAACTGTTTTTT. V gene TRBV5-4 combines with J gene TRBJ1-4, with a weak D call TRBD1 (5 bases). Trimming took 2 bases from V and 8 from J, leaving 7 bases between them. The CDR3 runs to 12 residues. Germline-derived CDR1 and CDR2 are SGHNT and YYREEE (reference sequence).

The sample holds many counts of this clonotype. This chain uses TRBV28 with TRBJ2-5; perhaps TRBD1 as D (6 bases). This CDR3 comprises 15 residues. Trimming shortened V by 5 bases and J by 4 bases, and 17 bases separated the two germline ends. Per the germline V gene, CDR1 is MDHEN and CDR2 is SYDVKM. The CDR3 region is CASSPPGRGGETQYF. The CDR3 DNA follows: TGTGCCAGCAGTCCCCCTGGCAGGGGCGGAGAGACCCAGTACTTC. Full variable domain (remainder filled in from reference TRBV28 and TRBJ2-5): DVKVTQSSRYLVKRTGEKVFLECVQDMDHENMFWYRQDPGLGLRLIYFSYDVKMKEKGDIPEGYSVSREKKERFSLILESASTNQTSMYLCASSPPGRGGETQYFGPGTRLLVL.

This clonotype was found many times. The chain's CDR3 is CASSPSRGSGAYEQYF. CDR3 nucleotide sequence: TGCGCCAGCAGCCCCTCCCGTGGTAGCGGGGCCTACGAGCAGTACTTC. The chain carries TRBV4-1 and TRBJ2-7; 8 bases line up with TRBD2. The CDR3 length is 16 residues. Germline V gene sequence: CDR1 MGHRA, CDR2 YSYEKL. Unmatched junction bases numbered 10, after V lost 4 bases and J lost 2 bases.

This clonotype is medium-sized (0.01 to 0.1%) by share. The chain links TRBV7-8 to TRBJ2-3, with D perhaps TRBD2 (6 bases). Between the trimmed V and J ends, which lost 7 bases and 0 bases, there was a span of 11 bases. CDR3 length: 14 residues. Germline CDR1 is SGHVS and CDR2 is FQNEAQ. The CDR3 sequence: CASNWGTSTDTQYF. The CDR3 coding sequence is TGTGCCAGCAATTGGGGGACTAGCACAGATACGCAGTATTTT.

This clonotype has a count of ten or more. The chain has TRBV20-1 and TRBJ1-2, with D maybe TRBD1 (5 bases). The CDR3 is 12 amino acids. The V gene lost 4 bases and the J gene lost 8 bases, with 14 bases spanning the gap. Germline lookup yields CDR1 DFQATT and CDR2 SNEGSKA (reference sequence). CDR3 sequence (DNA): TGCAGTGCTACCAAGGCAGGGCAAGGCTACACCTTC. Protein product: CSATKAGQGYTF.